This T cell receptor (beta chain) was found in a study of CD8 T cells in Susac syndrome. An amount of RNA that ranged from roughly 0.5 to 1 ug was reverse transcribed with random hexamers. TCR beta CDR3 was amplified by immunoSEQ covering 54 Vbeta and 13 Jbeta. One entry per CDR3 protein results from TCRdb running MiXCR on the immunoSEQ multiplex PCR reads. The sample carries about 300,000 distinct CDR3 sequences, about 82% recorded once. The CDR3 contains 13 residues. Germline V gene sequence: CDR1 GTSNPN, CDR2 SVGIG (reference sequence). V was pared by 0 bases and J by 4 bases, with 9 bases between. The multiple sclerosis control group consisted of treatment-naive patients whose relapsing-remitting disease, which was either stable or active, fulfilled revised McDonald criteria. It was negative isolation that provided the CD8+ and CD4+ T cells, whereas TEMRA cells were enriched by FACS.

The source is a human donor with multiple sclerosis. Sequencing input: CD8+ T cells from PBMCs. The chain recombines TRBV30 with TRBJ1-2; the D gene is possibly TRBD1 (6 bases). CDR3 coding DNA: TGTGCCTGGAGTGTGTCAGGGGCCTATGGCTACACCTTC. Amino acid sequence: CAWSVSGAYGYTF.